Listed below are T cell receptor beta chains from one sample, sequenced in a study of blood T cell repertoires in COVID-19. Sequencing was performed with immunoSEQ multiplex PCR; in TCRdb, only in-frame clones are kept and a portion is missing. The repertoire consists of nearly 95,000 clones, with more than 65% occurring once and the leading ten covering approximately 15%. The source material was peripheral blood. All receptors derive from a human donor in a cohort sampled during active COVID-19. Both conserved end residues are part of each CDR3. A D gene is named only where the DNA matches it firmly. Rows may omit the clone size; those that give it use once, few, many or a size class.

abundance	v_gene	d_gene	j_gene	CDR3aa	CDR3nt
NA	TRBV27	TRBD1	TRBJ1-2	CASRRGTGGYGYTF	TGTGCCAGCCGAAGAGGGACAGGCGGCTATGGCTACACCTTC
NA	TRBV28	TRBD2	TRBJ2-1	CASSYGASGAYNEQFF	TGTGCCAGCTCCTACGGGGCTAGCGGGGCCTACAATGAGCAGTTCTTC
NA	TRBV28	TRBD2	TRBJ2-1	CASSLSGRAVINEQFF	TGTGCCAGCAGTTTAAGCGGGAGGGCCGTCATCAATGAGCAGTTCTTC
NA	TRBV7-9	NA	TRBJ2-7	CASSPSGVSYEQYF	TGTGCCAGCTCCCCCTCCGGGGTTTCCTACGAGCAGTACTTC
NA	TRBV11-2	TRBD2	TRBJ2-1	CASSSSLAGGYNEQFF	TGTGCCAGCAGCTCTTCCCTAGCGGGAGGGTACAATGAGCAGTTCTTC
NA	TRBV2	NA	TRBJ2-1	CASTSRNEQFF	TGTGCCAGCACAAGCCGCAATGAGCAGTTCTTC
NA	TRBV28	NA	TRBJ1-2	CASSLRGTIYGYTF	TGTGCCAGCAGTTTGCGGGGGACCATCTATGGCTACACCTTC
NA	TRBV11-3	TRBD1	TRBJ2-3	CASSKTGTGNRGTQYF	TGTGCCAGCAGCAAGACCGGGACAGGTAACAGAGGGACGCAGTATTTT
once	TRBV6-5	NA	TRBJ2-6	CASRTQGSGANVLTF	TGTGCCAGCAGAACACAGGGCTCTGGGGCCAACGTCCTGACTTTC
few	TRBV21-1	NA	TRBJ2-7	CASPGQGSYEQYF	TGTGCCAGCCCCGGACAGGGATCCTACGAGCAGTACTTC
NA	TRBV4-1	TRBD1	TRBJ2-7	CASSHNRLQGANYEQYF	TGCGCCAGCAGCCACAATCGCTTACAGGGGGCTAACTACGAGCAGTACTTC
NA	TRBV7-3	NA	TRBJ2-1	CASSLISSSYNEQFF	TGTGCCAGCAGCTTAATCTCCTCTTCCTACAATGAGCAGTTCTTC
once	TRBV14	TRBD2	TRBJ2-3	CASSPWGLARTNTQYF	TGTGCCAGCAGCCCTTGGGGACTAGCGAGAACGAATACGCAGTATTTT
many	TRBV19	NA	TRBJ1-5	CASSPLGRDNQPQHF	TGTGCCAGTAGTCCCCTGGGCAGGGACAATCAGCCCCAGCATTTT
NA	TRBV20-1	NA	TRBJ2-1	CSARSGLAQFF	TGCAGTGCTAGATCCGGGTTAGCGCAGTTCTTC
NA	TRBV9	TRBD2	TRBJ2-1	CASSVAGGTGTRIVGEQFF	TGTGCCAGCAGCGTAGCGGGGGGGACCGGGACTAGGATAGTAGGTGAGCAGTTCTTC
few	TRBV5-5	NA	TRBJ1-1	CASSLVGVGEAFF	TGTGCCAGCAGCTTGGTCGGGGTGGGAGAAGCTTTCTTT
NA	TRBV5-4	NA	TRBJ1-4	CASSLGRVDEKLFF	TGTGCCAGCAGCTTGGGCAGGGTGGATGAAAAACTGTTTTTT
NA	TRBV19	NA	TRBJ1-5	CASSTQTQQPQHF	TGTGCCAGTAGTACCCAGACACAGCAGCCCCAGCATTTT
many	TRBV18	TRBD2	TRBJ2-3	CASSPSNMASGSSTDTQYF	TGTGCCAGCTCCCCTAGTAACATGGCTAGCGGGTCTAGCACAGATACGCAGTATTTT
NA	TRBV20-1	NA	TRBJ2-7	CSASGQYEQYF	TGCAGTGCTAGTGGGCAGTACGAGCAGTACTTC
NA	TRBV7-9	NA	TRBJ2-2	CASSFLSNTGELFF	TGTGCCAGCAGCTTCCTGTCTAATACCGGGGAGCTGTTTTTT
NA	TRBV28	NA	TRBJ2-7	CASCLAHYSYEQYF	TGTGCCAGCTGCTTAGCGCACTACTCCTACGAGCAGTACTTC
NA	TRBV11-2	NA	TRBJ1-1	CASSLAGGNTEAFF	TGTGCCAGCAGCTTGGCGGGGGGGAACACTGAAGCTTTCTTT
NA	TRBV6-5	TRBD1	TRBJ1-4	CASSRDRDEKLFF	TGTGCCAGCAGTCGGGACAGGGATGAAAAACTGTTTTTT
NA	TRBV10-2	NA	TRBJ2-7	CASSESGTLSSYEQYF	TGCGCCAGCAGTGAGTCCGGGACACTTTCGTCCTACGAGCAGTACTTC
NA	TRBV4-2	NA	TRBJ1-1	CASSQAQGNTEAFF	TGTGCCAGCAGCCAAGCGCAGGGGAACACTGAAGCTTTCTTT
NA	TRBV7-2	TRBD1	TRBJ2-3	CASSSGQGGRTQYF	TGTGCCAGCAGCTCGGGACAGGGGGGGAGGACGCAGTATTTT
NA	TRBV5-1	NA	TRBJ1-1	CASSLGGLGTEAFF	TGCGCCAGCAGCTTGGGGGGGCTGGGCACTGAAGCTTTCTTT
NA	TRBV18	NA	TRBJ1-5	CASLEGGGQPQHF	TGTGCCAGCTTAGAAGGCGGGGGTCAGCCCCAGCATTTT
NA	TRBV4-1	TRBD2	TRBJ2-2	CASSQGIAGTNTGELFF	TGCGCCAGCAGCCAAGGGATAGCGGGGACGAACACCGGGGAGCTGTTTTTT
NA	TRBV14	TRBD1	TRBJ1-6	CASGLTGYNSPLHF	TGTGCCAGCGGACTGACAGGGTATAATTCACCCCTCCACTTT
NA	TRBV6-2/TRBV6-3	TRBD1	TRBJ2-6	CASSSDRQSGANVLTF	TGTGCCAGCAGTTCGGACAGGCAGTCTGGGGCCAACGTCCTGACTTTC
NA	TRBV9	NA	TRBJ2-3	CASSVGQGTDTQYF	TGTGCCAGCAGCGTAGGGCAGGGCACAGATACGCAGTATTTT
NA	TRBV15	NA	TRBJ1-5	CATSTRPGQPQHF	TGTGCCACCAGCACCCGGCCAGGGCAGCCCCAGCATTTT
NA	TRBV19	TRBD1	TRBJ1-1	CASISEGQGATEAFF	TGTGCCAGTATAAGCGAGGGACAGGGGGCCACTGAAGCTTTCTTT
NA	TRBV7-9	NA	TRBJ2-2	CASSSTRGTGELFF	TGTGCCAGCAGCTCCACTCGGGGGACCGGGGAGCTGTTTTTT
NA	TRBV5-4	NA	TRBJ1-2	CASSLSSSVYGYTF	TGTGCCAGCAGCTTGAGTTCTTCAGTATATGGCTACACCTTC
few	TRBV6-2/TRBV6-3	NA	TRBJ2-7	CASSYAAYEQYF	TGTGCCAGCAGTTACGCGGCCTACGAGCAGTACTTC
NA	TRBV7-9	NA	TRBJ1-2	CASSSSSGLCF	TGTGCCAGCAGCTCCTCCAGTGGTCTTTGTTTC
NA	TRBV2	TRBD2	TRBJ2-3	CASSRTSGSPPTDTQYF	TGTGCCAGCAGTAGGACTAGCGGGAGTCCACCCACAGATACGCAGTATTTT
once	TRBV14	TRBD1	TRBJ1-4	CASSQRDRPTAGANEKLFF	TGTGCCAGCAGCCAACGGGACAGACCCACCGCTGGGGCTAATGAAAAACTGTTTTTT
few	TRBV10-1	NA	TRBJ2-7	CASNLWGERSYEQYF	TGCGCCAGCAACTTATGGGGGGAGAGGTCCTACGAGCAGTACTTC
NA	TRBV28	TRBD1	TRBJ2-7	CAIERTGLHEQYF	TGTGCCATCGAGAGGACAGGGCTACACGAGCAGTACTTC
NA	TRBV11-2	NA	TRBJ1-1	CASSFRGNTEAFF	TGTGCCAGCAGCTTTAGGGGGAACACTGAAGCTTTCTTT
NA	TRBV5-1	TRBD1	TRBJ1-6	CASSPGTVPNSPLHF	TGCGCCAGTAGCCCCGGGACAGTGCCTAATTCACCCCTCCACTTT
once	TRBV10-3	TRBD2	TRBJ2-1	CAISEAGGKNEQFF	TGTGCCATCAGTGAGGCGGGAGGGAAGAATGAGCAGTTCTTC
NA	TRBV7-3	TRBD2	TRBJ2-1	CASSATSGGFYNEQFF	TGTGCCAGCAGCGCTACTAGCGGAGGTTTCTACAATGAGCAGTTCTTC
NA	TRBV3-1/TRBV3-2	NA	TRBJ2-7	CASSLGGSSYEQYF	TGTGCCAGCAGCCTAGGGGGTTCCTCCTACGAGCAGTACTTC
NA	TRBV4-1	NA	TRBJ2-7	CASSQDLRGGQYF	TGCGCCAGCAGCCAAGATCTTAGAGGGGGGCAGTACTTC
few	TRBV18	NA	TRBJ2-1	CASSPAVDEQFF	TGTGCCAGCTCACCGGCCGTGGATGAGCAGTTCTTC